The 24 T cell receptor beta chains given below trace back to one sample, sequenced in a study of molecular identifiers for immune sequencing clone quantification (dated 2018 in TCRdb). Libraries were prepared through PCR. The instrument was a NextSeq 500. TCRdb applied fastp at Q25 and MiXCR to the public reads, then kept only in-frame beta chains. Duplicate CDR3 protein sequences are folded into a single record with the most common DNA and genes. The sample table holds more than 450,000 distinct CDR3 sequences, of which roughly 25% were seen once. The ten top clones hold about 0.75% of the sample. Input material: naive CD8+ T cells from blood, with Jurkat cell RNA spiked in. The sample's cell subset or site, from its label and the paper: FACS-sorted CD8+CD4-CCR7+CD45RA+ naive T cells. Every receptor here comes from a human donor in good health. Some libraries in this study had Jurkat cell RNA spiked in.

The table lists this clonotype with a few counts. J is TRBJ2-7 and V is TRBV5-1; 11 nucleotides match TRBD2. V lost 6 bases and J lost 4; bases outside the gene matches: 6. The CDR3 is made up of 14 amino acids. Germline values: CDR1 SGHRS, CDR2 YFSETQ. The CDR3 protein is CASTLAGGNYEQYF. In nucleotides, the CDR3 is TGCGCCAGCACCCTAGCGGGGGGAAATTACGAGCAGTACTTC.

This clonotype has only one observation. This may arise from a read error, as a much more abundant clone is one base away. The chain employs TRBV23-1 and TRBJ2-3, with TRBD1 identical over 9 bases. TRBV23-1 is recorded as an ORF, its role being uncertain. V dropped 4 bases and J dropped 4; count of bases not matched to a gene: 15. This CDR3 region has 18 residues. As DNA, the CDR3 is TGCGCCAGCAGTCGATCCCCTCCGGACAGGGGCGGGTCAGATACGCAGTATTTT. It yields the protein CASSRSPPDRGGSDTQYF.

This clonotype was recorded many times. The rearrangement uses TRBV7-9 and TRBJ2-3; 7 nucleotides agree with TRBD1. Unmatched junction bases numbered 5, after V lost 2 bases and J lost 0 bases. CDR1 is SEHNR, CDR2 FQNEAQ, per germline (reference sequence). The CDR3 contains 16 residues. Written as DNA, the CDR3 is TGTGCCAGCAGCTTAAGCATGGGACAGAGCACAGATACGCAGTATTTT. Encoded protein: CASSLSMGQSTDTQYF.

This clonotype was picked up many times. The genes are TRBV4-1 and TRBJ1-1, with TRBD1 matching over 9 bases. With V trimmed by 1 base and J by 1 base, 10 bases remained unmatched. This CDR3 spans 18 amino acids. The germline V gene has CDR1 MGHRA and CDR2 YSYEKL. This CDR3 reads CASSQVRTGGLGNTEAFF. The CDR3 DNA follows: TGCGCCAGCAGCCAAGTGAGAACAGGGGGCTTAGGGAACACTGAAGCTTTCTTT.

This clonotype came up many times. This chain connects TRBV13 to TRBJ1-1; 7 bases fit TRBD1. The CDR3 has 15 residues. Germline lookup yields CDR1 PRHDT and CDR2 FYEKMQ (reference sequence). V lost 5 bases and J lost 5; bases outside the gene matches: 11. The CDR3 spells CASSAPQQGITEAFF. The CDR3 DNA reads TGTGCCAGCAGCGCCCCCCAACAGGGGATAACTGAAGCTTTCTTT.

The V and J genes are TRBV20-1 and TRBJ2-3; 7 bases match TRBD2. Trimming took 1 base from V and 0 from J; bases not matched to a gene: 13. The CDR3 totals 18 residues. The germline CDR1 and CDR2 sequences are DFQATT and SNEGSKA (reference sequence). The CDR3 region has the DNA TGCAGTGCTAGAGGTCTTTCTCTCGGGGGGACTAGCACAGATACGCAGTATTTT. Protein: CSARGLSLGGTSTDTQYF.

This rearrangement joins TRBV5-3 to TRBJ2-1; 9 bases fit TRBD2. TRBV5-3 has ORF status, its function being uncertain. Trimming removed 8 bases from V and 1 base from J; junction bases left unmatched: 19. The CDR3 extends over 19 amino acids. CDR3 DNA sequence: TGTGCCAGCTCGGGACTAGCTCCCCCCCTAACCAGTTCCTACAATGAGCAGTTCTTC. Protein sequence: CASSGLAPPLTSSYNEQFF.

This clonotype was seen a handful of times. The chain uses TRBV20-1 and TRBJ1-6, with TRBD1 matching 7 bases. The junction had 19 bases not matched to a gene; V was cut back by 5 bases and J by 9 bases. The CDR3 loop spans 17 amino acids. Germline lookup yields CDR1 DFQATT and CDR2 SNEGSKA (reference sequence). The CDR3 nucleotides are TGCAGTGCTCCACACAAGACAGGGAATTCTATGAGTTCACCCCTCCACTTT. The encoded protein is CSAPHKTGNSMSSPLHF.

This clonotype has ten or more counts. The CDR3 DNA follows: TGTGCCAGCAGCGTAGTGGGACAGGCCACCGGGGAGCTGTTTTTT. This translates into CASSVVGQATGELFF. This chain connects TRBV9 to TRBJ2-2, with 8 bases that match TRBD1. V was pared by 0 bases and J by 4 bases, with 2 bases of the junction left unmatched. The germline V gene encodes CDR1 SGDLS and CDR2 YYNGEE. This CDR3 has 15 amino acids. Full variable domain (missing parts from reference TRBV9 and TRBJ2-2): DSGVTQTPKHLITATGQRVTLRCSPRSGDLSVYWYQQSLDQGLQFLIQYYNGEERAKGNILERFSAQQFPDLHSELNLSSLELGDSALYFCASSVVGQATGELFFGEGSRLTVL.

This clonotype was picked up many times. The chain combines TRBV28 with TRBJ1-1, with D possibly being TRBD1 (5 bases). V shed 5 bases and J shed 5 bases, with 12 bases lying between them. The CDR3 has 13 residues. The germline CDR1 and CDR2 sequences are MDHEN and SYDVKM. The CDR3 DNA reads TGTGCCAGCAGTATTTTAGGGACGACTGAAGCTTTCTTT. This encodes CASSILGTTEAFF.

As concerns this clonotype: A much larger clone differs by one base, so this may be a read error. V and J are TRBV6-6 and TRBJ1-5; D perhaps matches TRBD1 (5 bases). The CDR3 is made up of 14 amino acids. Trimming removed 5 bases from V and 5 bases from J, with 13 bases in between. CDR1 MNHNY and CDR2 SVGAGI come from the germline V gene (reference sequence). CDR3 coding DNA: TGTGCCAGCAGTGGGGCATTTGGCGATCAGCCCCAGCATTTT. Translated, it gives CASSGAFGDQPQHF.

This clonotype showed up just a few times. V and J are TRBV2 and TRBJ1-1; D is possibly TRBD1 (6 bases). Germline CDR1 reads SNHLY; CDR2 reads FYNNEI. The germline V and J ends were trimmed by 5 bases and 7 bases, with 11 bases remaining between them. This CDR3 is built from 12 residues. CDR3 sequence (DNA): TGTGCCAGCAGTTGGACAGTCGTTGAAGCTTTCTTT. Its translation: CASSWTVVEAFF.

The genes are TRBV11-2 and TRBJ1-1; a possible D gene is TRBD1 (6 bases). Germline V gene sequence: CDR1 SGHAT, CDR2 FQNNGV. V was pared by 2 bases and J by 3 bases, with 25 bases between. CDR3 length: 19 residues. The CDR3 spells CASSLPSRGHSLLYTEAFF. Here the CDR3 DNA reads TGTGCCAGCAGCTTACCCAGTCGGGGACATAGTCTGTTGTACACTGAAGCTTTCTTT.

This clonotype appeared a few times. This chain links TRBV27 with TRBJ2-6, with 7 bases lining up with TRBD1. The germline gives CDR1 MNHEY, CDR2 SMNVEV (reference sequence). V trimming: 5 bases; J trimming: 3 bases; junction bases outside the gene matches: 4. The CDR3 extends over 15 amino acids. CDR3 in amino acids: CASSIGGGGANVLTF. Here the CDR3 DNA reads TGTGCCAGCAGTATAGGGGGCGGTGGGGCCAACGTCCTGACTTTC.

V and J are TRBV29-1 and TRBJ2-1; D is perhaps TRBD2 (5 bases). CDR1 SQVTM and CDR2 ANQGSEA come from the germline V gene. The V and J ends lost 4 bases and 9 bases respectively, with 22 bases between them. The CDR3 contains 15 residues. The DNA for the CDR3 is TGCAGCGTTGGGGGAGCTGGTGGGAGTATTCCTGAGCAGTTCTTC. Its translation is CSVGGAGGSIPEQFF.

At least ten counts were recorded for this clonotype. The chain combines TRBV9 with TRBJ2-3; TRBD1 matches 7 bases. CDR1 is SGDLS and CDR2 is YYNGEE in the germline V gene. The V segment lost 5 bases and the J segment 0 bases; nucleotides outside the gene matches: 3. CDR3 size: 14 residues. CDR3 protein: CASSETGSTDTQYF. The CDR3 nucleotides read TGTGCCAGCAGTGAGACAGGGAGCACAGATACGCAGTATTTT.

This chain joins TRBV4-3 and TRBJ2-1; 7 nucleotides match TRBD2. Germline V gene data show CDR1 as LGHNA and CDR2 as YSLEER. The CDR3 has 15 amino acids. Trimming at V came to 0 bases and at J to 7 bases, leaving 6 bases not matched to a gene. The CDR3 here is CASSQDRRELNEQFF. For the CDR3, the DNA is TGCGCCAGCAGCCAAGATCGGCGGGAGCTGAATGAGCAGTTCTTC.

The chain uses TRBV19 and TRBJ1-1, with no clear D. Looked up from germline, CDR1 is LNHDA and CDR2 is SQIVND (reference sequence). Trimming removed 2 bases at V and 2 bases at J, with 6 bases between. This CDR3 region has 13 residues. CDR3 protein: CASSIRFNTEAFF. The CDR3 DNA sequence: TGTGCCAGTAGTATAAGGTTCAACACTGAAGCTTTCTTT.

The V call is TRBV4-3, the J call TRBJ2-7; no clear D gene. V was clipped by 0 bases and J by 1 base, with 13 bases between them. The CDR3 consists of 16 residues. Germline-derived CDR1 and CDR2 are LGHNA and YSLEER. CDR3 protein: CASSQDSAGVSYEQYF. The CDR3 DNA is TGCGCCAGCAGCCAAGATTCGGCAGGCGTTTCCTACGAGCAGTACTTC.

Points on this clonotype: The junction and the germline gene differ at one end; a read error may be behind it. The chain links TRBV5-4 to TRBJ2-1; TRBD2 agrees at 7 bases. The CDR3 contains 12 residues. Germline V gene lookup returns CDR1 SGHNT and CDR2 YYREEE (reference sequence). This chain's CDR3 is CASGRGIDERFF. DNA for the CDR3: TGTGCCAGCGGGAGGGGTATCGATGAGCGGTTCTTC.

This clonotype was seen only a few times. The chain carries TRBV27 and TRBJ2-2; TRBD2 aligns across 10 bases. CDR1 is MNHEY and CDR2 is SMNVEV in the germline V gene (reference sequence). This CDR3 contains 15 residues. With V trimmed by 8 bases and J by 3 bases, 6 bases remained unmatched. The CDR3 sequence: CASAILAGDTGELFF. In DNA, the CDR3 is TGTGCCAGCGCTATCCTAGCGGGAGACACCGGGGAGCTGTTTTTT.

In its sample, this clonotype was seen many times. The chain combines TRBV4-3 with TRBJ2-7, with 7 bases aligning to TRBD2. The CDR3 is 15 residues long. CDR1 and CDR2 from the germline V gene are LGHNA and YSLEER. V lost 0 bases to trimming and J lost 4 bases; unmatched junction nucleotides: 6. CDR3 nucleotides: TGCGCCAGCAGCCAAGATTCGATCGGGAGGTACGAGCAGTACTTC. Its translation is CASSQDSIGRYEQYF.

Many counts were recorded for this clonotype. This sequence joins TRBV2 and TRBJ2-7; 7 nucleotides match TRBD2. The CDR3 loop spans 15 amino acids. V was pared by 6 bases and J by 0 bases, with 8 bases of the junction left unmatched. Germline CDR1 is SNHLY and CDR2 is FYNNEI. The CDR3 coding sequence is TGTGCCAGCAGCGCCCATGGGACTAACTCCTACGAGCAGTACTTC. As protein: CASSAHGTNSYEQYF.

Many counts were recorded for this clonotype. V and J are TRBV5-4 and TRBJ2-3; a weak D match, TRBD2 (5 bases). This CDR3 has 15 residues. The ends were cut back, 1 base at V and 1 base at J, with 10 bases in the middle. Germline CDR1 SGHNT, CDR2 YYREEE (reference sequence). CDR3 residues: CASSLKRTGTDTQYF. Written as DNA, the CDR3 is TGTGCCAGCAGCTTGAAGAGGACTGGCACAGATACGCAGTATTTT.